The next 26 T cell receptor beta chains were all read from a single sample in a study of cytomegalovirus exposure and HLA in healthy donors. 13 Jbeta primers and 60 Vbeta primers were used for the PCR. Assay: immunoSEQ multiplex PCR; the TCRdb copy retains only in-frame clones and omits some. The table includes approximately 150,000 clones, roughly 77% detected once. The sample consisted of PBMCs. These receptors all stem from a male donor in good health and CMV-seronegative.

This chain joins TRBV6-1 and TRBJ1-5; D not resolved. V lost 7 bases and J 7 bases, leaving 14 bases between the germline ends. The CDR3 covers 13 residues. Germline V CDR1 and CDR2: MNHNS, SASEGT. In DNA, the CDR3 is TGTGCCAGCACTAACAGATTCGGCCAGCCCCAGCATTTT. It encodes CASTNRFGQPQHF.

The chain couples TRBV5-4 to TRBJ2-1; D is possibly TRBD2 (6 bases). V was pared by 4 bases and J by 8 bases, with 16 bases between. The V gene's germline CDR1 is SGHNT and CDR2 YYREEE (reference sequence). The CDR3 is made up of 14 amino acids. The CDR3 protein is CASSGGLAQDEQFF. The CDR3, as DNA: TGTGCCAGCAGCGGGGGACTTGCCCAGGATGAGCAGTTCTTC.

This clone is a singleton in its sample. The chain carries TRBV29-1 and TRBJ2-7; the D gene is possibly TRBD1 (6 bases). Trimming cost V 6 bases and J 2 bases, with 11 bases left between them. The CDR3 runs to 12 residues. CDR1 is SQVTM, CDR2 ANQGSEA, per germline. In nucleotides, the CDR3 is TGCAGCGTAAAACAGGGACCCTACGAGCAGTACTTC. Translating gives CSVKQGPYEQYF.

CDR3 DNA sequence: TGTGCCAGCAGTTTTACATCTGGCTACGAGCAGTACTTC. This gives the protein CASSFTSGYEQYF. The V and J genes are TRBV6-5 and TRBJ2-7; D is uncertain. The ends were cut back, 4 bases at V and 3 bases at J, with 10 bases in the middle. CDR3 size: 13 residues. Per germline, CDR1 MNHEY and CDR2 SVGAGI.

The rearrangement joins TRBV13 to TRBJ1-5; 8 nucleotides agree with TRBD1. The germline V gene encodes CDR1 PRHDT and CDR2 FYEKMQ (reference sequence). J lost 3 bases, V lost 5 bases, and 3 bases had no gene match. The CDR3 is made up of 14 amino acids. CDR3: CASSAGGHNQPQHF. In nucleotides, the CDR3 is TGTGCCAGCAGCGCAGGGGGCCACAATCAGCCCCAGCATTTT.

The chain has TRBV5-1 and TRBJ2-2, with 7 bases lining up with TRBD1. Per germline, CDR1 SGHRS and CDR2 YFSETQ. This CDR3 comprises 16 residues. V was clipped by 4 bases and J by 3 bases; unmatched bases: 9. Written as DNA, the CDR3 is TGCGCCAGCAGCCCAATAGGGGGCAGGGACACCGGGGAGCTGTTTTTT. Translating gives CASSPIGGRDTGELFF.

This sequence joins TRBV6-1 and TRBJ2-3, with TRBD2 matching 9 bases. The ends lost 8 bases at V and 7 bases at J; junction bases unmatched: 13. Germline V gene data show CDR1 as MNHNS and CDR2 as SASEGT. The CDR3 sequence is 15 residues long. CDR3 residues: CASLAERGAGNTQYF. The CDR3 nucleotides read TGTGCCAGCTTAGCCGAGCGGGGGGCAGGAAATACGCAGTATTTT.

Remarks on this clone: This sample also contains other DNA sequences that code for the same CDR3. The rearrangement joins TRBV7-3 to TRBJ2-7, with a weak D call TRBD1 (6 bases). Trimming removed 3 bases at V and 4 bases at J, with 10 bases between. CDR3 size: 13 residues. Germline-derived CDR1 and CDR2 are SGHTA and FQGTGA. In DNA, the CDR3 is TGTGCCAGCAGCTTCCAAGGGGGTTACGAGCAGTACTTC. Amino acids: CASSFQGGYEQYF.

The J gene is TRBJ1-2, the V gene TRBV5-1; unclear D gene. The CDR3 extends over 15 amino acids. CDR1 is SGHRS, CDR2 YFSETQ, per germline. Trimming cost V 5 bases and J 4 bases, with 18 bases left between them. CDR3 sequence (DNA): TGCGCCAGCAGTCCCGTCACGGTGCCCTCCTATGGCTACACCTTC. Translated: CASSPVTVPSYGYTF.

In its sample, this clone was seen a few times. The chain couples TRBV19 to TRBJ1-2, with 7 bases lining up with TRBD1. Germline V gives CDR1 LNHDA, CDR2 SQIVND (reference sequence). CDR3 length equals 14 residues. V lost 9 bases, J lost 4 bases, and 11 bases stayed unmatched. The CDR3 spells CASCFFGQVYGYTF. In DNA, the CDR3 is TGTGCCAGCTGCTTCTTCGGACAGGTCTATGGCTACACCTTC.

This rearrangement joins TRBV19 to TRBJ1-5, with D tentatively TRBD1 (5 bases). This CDR3 has 18 residues. The V end was cut by 5 bases, the J end by 4 bases, with 24 bases between. Germline CDR1 is LNHDA and CDR2 is SQIVND (reference sequence). In DNA form, the CDR3 reads TGTGCCAGTAGTTCGGGAGCGGCGGGACGGCGCCGTAATCAGCCCCAGCATTTT. Translating it yields CASSSGAAGRRRNQPQHF.

V gene TRBV9 combines with J gene TRBJ2-5; maybe TRBD2 (7 bases). Germline V gives CDR1 SGDLS, CDR2 YYNGEE. V was clipped by 0 bases and J by 7 bases, with 22 bases between them. The length of the CDR3 is 17 residues. In nucleotides, the CDR3 is TGTGCCAGCAGCGTAGCTGCCGGGGGGCAGGGAAAAGGGACCCAGTACTTC. Its translation is CASSVAAGGQGKGTQYF.

J is TRBJ2-5 and V is TRBV9; possibly TRBD1 for D (6 bases). Germline-derived CDR1 and CDR2 are SGDLS and YYNGEE. The CDR3 has 13 residues. The V end was cut by 0 bases, the J end by 3 bases, with 6 bases between. CDR3: CASSVGTEETQYF. In DNA, the CDR3 is TGTGCCAGCAGCGTAGGGACAGAAGAGACCCAGTACTTC.

This chain links TRBV6-1 with TRBJ1-5; D not resolved. V lost 3 bases to trimming and J lost 6 bases, with 9 bases between them. This CDR3 contains 13 residues. Germline CDR1 is MNHNS and CDR2 is SASEGT. The CDR3 here is CASSDTRRQPQHF. The CDR3 DNA follows: TGTGCCAGCAGTGACACACGCCGTCAGCCCCAGCATTTT.

This clone appeared a few times. CDR3 nucleotides: TGTGCCAGCAGCAACACTAGAGAACCCGGGGAGCTGTTTTTT. Encoded protein: CASSNTREPGELFF. The rearrangement uses TRBV5-5 and TRBJ2-2, with a tentative D call TRBD2 (5 bases). Trimming left V 4 bases short and J 6 bases short, with 13 bases between. Germline CDR1 and CDR2: SGHKS and YYEKEE (reference sequence). The CDR3 is made up of 14 amino acids.

Only one count was recorded for this clone. The chain has TRBV5-6 and TRBJ2-1; D is possibly TRBD1 (7 bases). The germline V gene encodes CDR1 SGHDT and CDR2 YYEEEE. The CDR3 runs to 14 residues. Trimming removed 2 bases from V and 6 bases from J, with 12 bases in between. CDR3 protein: CASSLAGGFNEQFF. The CDR3 DNA follows: TGTGCCAGCAGCTTAGCAGGGGGGTTCAATGAGCAGTTCTTC.

This clone turned up a few times. This rearrangement joins TRBV4-3 to TRBJ1-5, with D possibly TRBD1 on 6 matching bases. Trimming left V 1 base short and J 3 bases short, with 13 bases between. Germline loops: CDR1 LGHNA, CDR2 YSLEER. This CDR3 contains 16 residues. CDR3 nucleotide sequence: TGCGCCAGCAGCCAAGGGATCGGACAGATCAATCAGCCCCAGCATTTT. It specifies CASSQGIGQINQPQHF.

The chain has TRBV18 and TRBJ2-3; D gene uncertain. V was shortened by 5 bases and J by 0 bases, with 15 bases between the two germline ends. The CDR3 sequence is 16 residues long. CDR1 KGHSH and CDR2 LQKENI come from the germline V gene. DNA for the CDR3: TGTGCCAGCTCATCCCGACTCCCCAAGAGCACAGATACGCAGTATTTT. This encodes CASSSRLPKSTDTQYF.

About this clone itself: Other nucleotide sequences from this sample produce the same CDR3. CDR3 DNA: TGCGCCAGCAGCTTAAGGTCCCGAGCGGGGGGTCAGGAGACCCAGTACTTC. Encoded protein: CASSLRSRAGGQETQYF. V and J are TRBV5-1 and TRBJ2-5; TRBD2 aligns across 9 bases. After removal of 2 bases from V and 5 bases from J, the junction contained 13 bases not matched to a gene. The CDR3 is made up of 17 amino acids. Germline CDR1 reads SGHRS; CDR2 reads YFSETQ.

V gene TRBV13 combines with J gene TRBJ2-3; 10 bases fit TRBD2. Germline V lookup: CDR1 PRHDT, CDR2 FYEKMQ (reference sequence). The CDR3 has 15 residues. V shed 2 bases and J 4 bases; nucleotides not matched to a gene: 3. The CDR3 loop reads CASSLLAGDPDTQYF. In DNA, the CDR3 is TGTGCCAGCAGCTTACTAGCGGGAGACCCAGATACGCAGTATTTT.

The chain combines TRBV5-1 with TRBJ2-5, with TRBD2 identical over 10 bases. V dropped 0 bases and J dropped 1; count of bases not matched to a gene: 0. The germline CDR1 and CDR2 sequences are SGHRS and YFSETQ. This CDR3 is built from 15 residues. The CDR3 loop reads CASSLVAGGQETQYF. In DNA form, the CDR3 reads TGCGCCAGCAGCTTGGTAGCGGGGGGCCAAGAGACCCAGTACTTC.

This sequence joins TRBV28 and TRBJ2-7; 13 bases are a match to TRBD2. This CDR3 comprises 14 residues. The germline V gene encodes CDR1 MDHEN and CDR2 SYDVKM. V lost 6 bases and J lost 6; bases outside the gene matches: 5. The CDR3 loop reads CASRTSGRVFEQYF. CDR3 bases: TGTGCCAGCAGAACTAGCGGGAGGGTTTTCGAGCAGTACTTC.

The chain carries TRBV18 and TRBJ1-5, with TRBD1 matching over 8 bases. The V gene's germline CDR1 is KGHSH and CDR2 LQKENI. J was trimmed by 4 bases and V by 4 bases; bases with no gene match: 3. This CDR3 is built from 14 residues. The CDR3 DNA follows: TGTGCCAGCTCACGGGACAGGATGAATCAGCCCCAGCATTTT. Translation gives CASSRDRMNQPQHF. Combining the CDR3 with reference TRBV18 and TRBJ1-5 gives the whole variable domain NAGVMQNPRHLVRRRGQEARLRCSPMKGHSHVYWYRQLPEEGLKFMVYLQKENIIDESGMPKERFSAEFPKEGPSILRIQQVVRGDSAAYFCASSRDRMNQPQHFGDGTRLSIL.

This rearrangement joins TRBV19 to TRBJ2-2, with D perhaps matching TRBD2 (6 bases). Trimming removed 1 base from V and 5 bases from J, with 11 bases in between. The germline V gene encodes CDR1 LNHDA and CDR2 SQIVND (reference sequence). This CDR3 contains 15 residues. The CDR3 DNA reads as TGTGCCAGTAGTATAGCGGGAGTGGTTACCGGGGAGCTGTTTTTT. As protein: CASSIAGVVTGELFF.

The chain has TRBV11-2 and TRBJ2-1; TRBD2 agrees at 9 bases. Germline V CDR1 and CDR2: SGHAT, FQNNGV. V lost 1 base and J lost 10; bases outside the gene matches: 8. This CDR3 region has 15 residues. This chain's CDR3 is CASSLAIAGEEEQFF. CDR3 bases: TGTGCCAGCAGCTTAGCGATAGCGGGAGAGGAGGAGCAGTTCTTC. The full variable domain, in which reference TRBV11-2 and TRBJ2-1 provide the parts outside the CDR3, is EAGVAQSPRYKIIEKRQSVAFWCNPISGHATLYWYQQILGQGPKLLIQFQNNGVVDDSQLPKDRFSAERLKGVDSTLKIQPAKLEDSAVYLCASSLAIAGEEEQFFGPGTRLTVL.

This clone has only one observation. CDR3 protein: CASSISAGNLYNEQFF. CDR3 DNA sequence: TGTGCCAGTAGTATCAGCGCAGGGAATCTCTACAATGAGCAGTTCTTC. This chain links TRBV19 with TRBJ2-1; a weak D match, TRBD1 (5 bases). Trimming stripped 3 bases from V and 3 bases from J, with 15 bases between. The length of the CDR3 is 16 residues. CDR1 is LNHDA, CDR2 SQIVND, per germline (reference sequence).